This T cell receptor (beta chain) was sequenced during a study of T-cell memory formation after mild COVID-19. Turning to the study itself: TCR clusters largely stayed donor specific. Study-level results: Contracting CD4+ clones were located mainly in CM and EM, and CD8+ clones in EMRA.

Using constant-segment primers, 5'RACE produced TCR alpha and TCR beta cDNA libraries carrying sample barcodes and UMIs. TCRdb independently ran MiXCR on the 5' RACE reads; one entry per CDR3 protein. This sample yields around 470,000 distinct CDR3 sequences, of which around 20% are seen a single time; about 8.1% belongs to the top ten. This clonotype appeared a few times. No antigen is known for it. V was pared by 4 bases and J by 5 bases, with 13 bases of the junction left unmatched. This CDR3 comprises 17 residues. Germline CDR1 is MGHRA and CDR2 is YSYEKL. Specimen: PBMCs or a T cell subset sorted from them (not recorded which). The chain joins TRBV4-1 to TRBJ1-4; 7 nucleotides agree with TRBD1. This clonotype was obtained from an adult woman who had mild COVID-19 (a few samples of this study predate the infection). Cell type and time point are not known. The CDR3, as DNA: TGCGCCAGCAGCCGTACCCTCGCCGGGACAGTCAATGAAAAACTGTTTTTT. Amino acid sequence: CASSRTLAGTVNEKLFF.